The 31 T cell receptor beta chains below come from one sample, sequenced in a study of T cells in Graves' hyperthyroidism and ophthalmopathy. The investigators amplified TCR beta CDR3 regions from RNA transcripts. HTBI primers were the set used in a first-round RT-PCR of the TCR CDR3. TCRdb reprocessed the multiplex PCR reads via MiXCR and lists one record per CDR3 protein. The data contain about 380,000 distinct CDR3 sequences, about 13% of them singletons. The sequencing input was blood. The receptors derive from a man aged 30 to 45 with Graves' hyperthyroidism that later progressed to Graves' ophthalmopathy.

This clonotype was detected ten times or more. The chain carries TRBV9 and TRBJ2-3; weak D call: TRBD1 (7 bases). This CDR3 is built from 15 residues. V was trimmed by 5 bases and J by 1 base, leaving 14 bases between them. Looked up from germline, CDR1 is SGDLS and CDR2 is YYNGEE. CDR3 bases: TGTGCCAGCAGAAAGGAGGGGGCGGGCACAGATACGCAGTATTTT. It translates to CASRKEGAGTDTQYF.

In this sample, this clonotype turned up a few times. The chain employs TRBV14 and TRBJ2-7; D unresolved. Trimming cost V 4 bases and J 5 bases, with 12 bases left between them. In germline, CDR1 is SGHDN, CDR2 FVKESK. CDR3 length: 13 residues. The CDR3 sequence is CASSPVGFDEQYF. CDR3 in DNA: TGTGCCAGCAGCCCGGTTGGTTTCGACGAGCAGTACTTC.

This clonotype was seen a few times. The CDR3 region has the DNA TGCGCCAGCAGCTTTGGGGATTACAAGAACACTGAAGCTTTCTTT. This encodes CASSFGDYKNTEAFF. V gene TRBV5-1 combines with J gene TRBJ1-1; no clear D. V lost 2 bases, J lost 1 base, and 12 bases lay in between. The CDR3 has 15 residues. Germline assignment: CDR1 SGHRS and CDR2 YFSETQ.

This clonotype was observed at least ten times. The CDR3 sequence: CASSYRESAFF. The CDR3 bases are TGTGCCAGCAGCTACAGGGAATCAGCTTTCTTT. The chain combines TRBV9 with TRBJ1-1, with D tentatively TRBD1 (6 bases). The length of the CDR3 is 11 residues. Germline V CDR1 and CDR2: SGDLS, YYNGEE. With 4 bases removed from V and 10 bases from J, the gap between germline ends came to 11 bases. Full variable domain (outside the CDR3, taken from reference TRBV9 and TRBJ1-1): DSGVTQTPKHLITATGQRVTLRCSPRSGDLSVYWYQQSLDQGLQFLIQYYNGEERAKGNILERFSAQQFPDLHSELNLSSLELGDSALYFCASSYRESAFFGQGTRLTVV.

A single count supports this clonotype. The V gene is TRBV5-1, the J gene TRBJ2-5, with TRBD2 matching over 11 bases. Germline trimming cut 10 bases from V and 1 base from J; bases unmatched to any gene: 12. This CDR3 has 16 residues. The germline CDR1 and CDR2 sequences are SGHRS and YFSETQ. CDR3 amino acids: CAYGLAGPAGQETQYF. In DNA form, the CDR3 reads TGCGCCTACGGACTAGCGGGTCCCGCCGGCCAAGAGACCCAGTACTTC. Based on the CDR3 plus reference TRBV5-1 and TRBJ2-5, the full variable domain is KAGVTQTPRYLIKTRGQQVTLSCSPISGHRSVSWYQQTPGQGLQFLFEYFSETQRNKGNFPGRFSGRQFSNSRSEMNVSTLELGDSALYLCAYGLAGPAGQETQYFGPGTRLLVL.

The sample holds many counts of this clonotype. The chain combines TRBV12-3 or TRBV12-4 with TRBJ1-1; D possibly corresponds to TRBD1 (6 bases). Trimming removed 5 bases from V and 1 base from J, with 14 bases in between. The CDR3 runs 15 residues. CDR3 in amino acids: CASSPWGRGNTEAFF. In nucleotides, the CDR3 is TGTGCCAGCAGTCCCTGGGGCAGGGGGAACACTGAAGCTTTCTTT.

This clonotype appeared many times. The chain links TRBV28 to TRBJ1-1; D unresolved. With 2 bases removed from V and 1 base from J, the gap between germline ends came to 8 bases. Germline CDR1 is MDHEN and CDR2 is SYDVKM. The CDR3 covers 14 residues. The CDR3, as DNA: TGTGCCAGCAGTTTAATTGCCGCGAACACTGAAGCTTTCTTT. Amino acids: CASSLIAANTEAFF.

This clonotype was observed once. Since a much larger clone is just one base distant, this may be a read error. The chain links TRBV14 to TRBJ1-4; D is perhaps TRBD1 (5 bases). In germline, CDR1 is SGHDN, CDR2 FVKESK. CDR3 length equals 15 residues. The CDR3 sequence is CASSQDRFGGEKLSF. In DNA form, the CDR3 reads TGTGCCAGCAGCCAAGACCGGTTCGGGGGTGAAAAACTGTCTTTT. Full variable domain (remainder filled in from reference TRBV14 and TRBJ1-4): EAGVTQFPSHSVIEKGQTVTLRCDPISGHDNLYWYRRVMGKEIKFLLHFVKESKQDESGMPNNRFLAERTGGTYSTLKVQPAELEDSGVYFCASSQDRFGGEKLSFGSGTQLSVL.

This clonotype was observed many times. V and J are TRBV20-1 and TRBJ1-4; the D gene is possibly TRBD1 (6 bases). This CDR3 spans 14 amino acids. Germline values: CDR1 DFQATT, CDR2 SNEGSKA (reference sequence). The ends were cut back, 3 bases at V and 8 bases at J, with 16 bases in the middle. This CDR3 is CSASWGPPREKLFF. The CDR3, as DNA: TGCAGTGCTAGTTGGGGGCCGCCCAGGGAAAAACTGTTTTTT.

This clonotype was found a few times. The chain joins TRBV5-1 to TRBJ1-1; D unclear. The CDR3 has 15 residues. V shed 2 bases and J shed 0 bases, with 11 bases lying between them. Per germline, CDR1 SGHRS and CDR2 YFSETQ. DNA for the CDR3: TGCGCCAGCAGCTTTGGGGTCCAGATGAACACTGAAGCTTTCTTT. Amino acids: CASSFGVQMNTEAFF.

Details on this clonotype: Just one base apart from a much larger clone, this may be a read error. The J gene is TRBJ1-4, the V gene TRBV18; possibly TRBD1 for D (6 bases). Germline CDR1 KGHSH, CDR2 LQKENI. The CDR3 sequence is 15 residues long. CDR3 coding DNA: TGTGTCAGCTCACCAAGGACAGTTACTAATGAAAAACTGTTTTTT. Protein: CVSSPRTVTNEKLFF. The full variable domain, rest sourced from reference TRBV18 and TRBJ1-4, is NAGVMQNPRHLVRRRGQEARLRCSPMKGHSHVYWYRQLPEEGLKFMVYLQKENIIDESGMPKERFSAEFPKEGPSILRIQQVVRGDSAAYFCVSSPRTVTNEKLFFGSGTQLSVL.

This clonotype has more than one count but fewer than ten. The V call is TRBV5-4, the J call TRBJ2-1, with 10 positions matching TRBD2. With V trimmed by 4 bases and J by 7 bases, 17 bases remained unmatched. Germline V gene lookup returns CDR1 SGHNT and CDR2 YYREEE (reference sequence). The CDR3 sequence is 18 residues long. The CDR3 DNA follows: TGTGCCAGCAGCGGAGGAGGGGGACTAGCGAGGTTTTGGAATGAGCAGTTCTTC. It codes for CASSGGGGLARFWNEQFF.

V and J are TRBV27 and TRBJ1-5; D remains ambiguous. The V and J ends lost 6 bases and 2 bases respectively, with 11 bases between them. The CDR3 has 14 amino acids. Germline V gene data show CDR1 as MNHEY and CDR2 as SMNVEV (reference sequence). CDR3 coding DNA: TGTGCCAGCAGCATCTTTTCCGGCAATCAGCCCCAGCATTTT. Encoded protein: CASSIFSGNQPQHF.

In its sample, this clonotype was seen many times. V is TRBV12-3 or TRBV12-4 and J is TRBJ1-1; no clear D. V was trimmed by 3 bases and J by 4 bases, leaving 12 bases between them. The CDR3 consists of 14 residues. CDR3 loop: CASSFYPAGTEAFF. The CDR3 DNA is TGTGCCAGCAGTTTTTATCCCGCAGGCACTGAAGCTTTCTTT.

In its sample, this clonotype was seen many times. The chain has TRBV7-8 and TRBJ2-1, with 8 bases that match TRBD2. The germline V gene encodes CDR1 SGHVS and CDR2 FQNEAQ. The CDR3 is 15 amino acids. Trimming at V came to 5 bases and at J to 5 bases, leaving 8 bases not matched to a gene. CDR3 residues: CASSPRGDRNNEQFF. CDR3 nucleotides: TGTGCCAGCAGCCCGCGGGGGGACCGGAACAATGAGCAGTTCTTC. The entire variable domain, with the rest obtained from reference TRBV7-8 and TRBJ2-1, is as follows: GAGVSQSPRYKVAKRGQDVALRCDPISGHVSLFWYQQALGQGPEFLTYFQNEAQLDKSGLPSDRFFAERPEGSVSTLKIQRTQQEDSAVYLCASSPRGDRNNEQFFGPGTRLTVL.

This clonotype has at least ten counts. V gene TRBV3-1 combines with J gene TRBJ2-1; 7 bases map to TRBD1. This CDR3 contains 15 residues. Germline CDR1 and CDR2: LGHDT and YNNKEL (reference sequence). The trim removed 0 bases at V and 3 bases at J, leaving 2 bases unmatched. The CDR3 bases are TGTGCCAGCAGCCAAGACAGGGGGAGCTACAATGAGCAGTTCTTC. Residues: CASSQDRGSYNEQFF.

Ten or more counts support this clonotype. The chain carries TRBV7-9 and TRBJ1-6; TRBD1 matches at 9 bases. Trimming cost V 0 bases and J 6 bases; bases outside gene matches: 3. The CDR3 contains 16 residues. Germline V gene lookup returns CDR1 SEHNR and CDR2 FQNEAQ (reference sequence). For the CDR3, the DNA is TGTGCCAGCAGCTTAGCGGGGACAGGGAGTAATTCACCCCTCCACTTT. Residues: CASSLAGTGSNSPLHF.

J is TRBJ2-1 and V is TRBV24-1; 8 bases match TRBD2. After removal of 4 bases from V and 0 bases from J, the junction contained 4 bases not matched to a gene. CDR3 length equals 16 residues. CDR1 is KGHDR, CDR2 SFDVKD, per germline. In nucleotides, the CDR3 is TGTGCCACCAGTGAACGGGGGGGGAGCTCCTACAATGAGCAGTTCTTC. As protein: CATSERGGSSYNEQFF.

This clonotype occurred a few times. CDR3 residues: CASSALGDTEAFF. As DNA, the CDR3 is TGTGCCAGCAGCGCACTTGGGGACACTGAAGCTTTCTTT. The chain employs TRBV7-3 and TRBJ1-1; no definite D call. CDR3 length: 13 residues. V was pared by 5 bases and J by 3 bases, with 10 bases between. CDR1 SGHTA and CDR2 FQGTGA come from the germline V gene.

This clonotype was counted at least ten times. The V and J genes are TRBV5-1 and TRBJ1-2; D is unclear. Germline assignment: CDR1 SGHRS and CDR2 YFSETQ. Trimming left V 0 bases short and J 8 bases short, with 11 bases between. This CDR3 has 13 residues. The CDR3 nucleotides are TGCGCCAGCAGCTTGGTTGGAGAGTGGGGCTACACCTTC. It yields the protein CASSLVGEWGYTF.

For this clonotype: It is likely a read error, because the conserved phenylalanine at the end of the CDR3 is missing. This chain joins TRBV7-9 and TRBJ2-3; TRBD1 matches at 8 bases. V was pared by 6 bases and J by 5 bases, with 13 bases of the junction left unmatched. The length of the CDR3 is 16 residues. Germline V gene data show CDR1 as SEHNR and CDR2 as FQNEAQ (reference sequence). The CDR3 DNA reads TGTGCCAGCAGTCGAGCCGGACAGGGTATAGGAGATACGCAGTATCTT. Translating it yields CASSRAGQGIGDTQYL.

This clonotype has at least ten counts. V usage is TRBV11-2 and J usage is TRBJ1-2; D perhaps matches TRBD1 (5 bases). V was clipped by 5 bases and J by 2 bases, with 12 bases between them. This CDR3 has 14 amino acids. Germline CDR1 reads SGHAT; CDR2 reads FQNNGV. The DNA of the CDR3 is TGTGCCAGCAGCACGGACATCTCCAACTATGGCTACACCTTC. It translates to CASSTDISNYGYTF.

As to this clonotype: Since a much larger clone is just one base distant, this may be a read error. This rearrangement joins TRBV6-2 or TRBV6-3 to TRBJ1-3, with D possibly being TRBD1 (5 bases). CDR3 length: 16 amino acids. V lost 10 bases to trimming and J lost 0 bases, with 19 bases between them. Germline V gene data show CDR1 as MNHEY and CDR2 as SVGEGT. CDR3 residues: CAIIPSRGTSGNTIYF. The DNA of the CDR3 is TGTGCCATCATTCCCTCACGGGGGACCTCTGGAAACACCATATATTTT.

Concerning this clonotype itself: A read error may be the cause here, since a much bigger clone is one base away. The chain uses TRBV27 and TRBJ1-1; tentative D call: TRBD1 (6 bases). CDR3 length: 11 amino acids. Trimming took 10 bases from V and 8 from J, leaving 14 bases between them. Germline V gene data show CDR1 as MNHEY and CDR2 as SMNVEV (reference sequence). Written as DNA, the CDR3 is TGTGCCAACAGGACAGTCAAGGAAGCTTTCTTT. It codes for CANRTVKEAFF.

This clonotype turned up a few times. The chain uses TRBV6-5 and TRBJ2-3, with D perhaps TRBD2 (5 bases). Germline V gene data show CDR1 as MNHEY and CDR2 as SVGAGI. The CDR3 runs 16 residues. Trimming took 0 bases from V and 4 from J, leaving 14 bases between them. CDR3 DNA: TGTGCCAGCAGTTACTCTAGCGAGCTCAAAGCAGATACGCAGTATTTT. This codes for CASSYSSELKADTQYF.

This clonotype was picked up many times. The chain recombines TRBV20-1 with TRBJ1-2; maybe TRBD1 (5 bases). The CDR3 is 14 residues long. The V and J ends lost 6 bases and 0 bases respectively, with 14 bases between them. Germline lookup yields CDR1 DFQATT and CDR2 SNEGSKA (reference sequence). The CDR3 loop reads CSAIKRGANYGYTF. The CDR3 DNA reads as TGCAGTGCCATAAAACGGGGGGCTAACTATGGCTACACCTTC.

This clonotype was counted ten times or more. A much larger clone sits a single nucleotide away, making a read error possible. The CDR3, as DNA: TGTGCCAGCAGCACGACAGGGGGCACTGAAGCTTTCTTT. This codes for CASSTTGGTEAFF. J is TRBJ1-1 and V is TRBV13, with 9 bases fitting TRBD1. Trimming removed 5 bases from V and 4 bases from J; junction bases left unmatched: 2. CDR3 length: 13 amino acids. Germline V lookup: CDR1 PRHDT, CDR2 FYEKMQ (reference sequence).

This clonotype was seen many times. This chain connects TRBV7-9 to TRBJ1-2; no firm D call. Germline V gene lookup returns CDR1 SEHNR and CDR2 FQNEAQ (reference sequence). V lost 1 base and J 0 bases, leaving 9 bases between the germline ends. CDR3 size: 15 residues. The CDR3 DNA follows: TGTGCCAGCAGCTTAGGATCCTCAGCTAACTATGGCTACACCTTC. Its translation is CASSLGSSANYGYTF. Variable domain in full (rest from reference TRBV7-9 and TRBJ1-2): DTGVSQNPRHKITKRGQNVTFRCDPISEHNRLYWYRQTLGQGPEFLTYFQNEAQLEKSRLLSDRFSAERPKGSFSTLEIQRTEQGDSAMYLCASSLGSSANYGYTFGSGTRLTVV.

This clonotype showed up just a few times. For the CDR3, the DNA is TGTGCCAGCAGTCCATTCGGCGGGGGGCACAATGAGCAGTTCTTC. Its protein is CASSPFGGGHNEQFF. The gene calls are TRBV27 and TRBJ2-1; 8 bases are shared with TRBD2. Trimming cost V 5 bases and J 5 bases; bases outside gene matches: 8. CDR3 size: 15 residues. The V gene's germline CDR1 is MNHEY and CDR2 SMNVEV (reference sequence).

This clonotype was found a few times. The chain combines TRBV27 with TRBJ2-1; D call uncertain. CDR3 size: 14 residues. The germline V gene encodes CDR1 MNHEY and CDR2 SMNVEV (reference sequence). Trimming shortened V by 2 bases and J by 5 bases, and 10 bases separated the two germline ends. This chain's CDR3 is CASSLGLDHNEQFF. The CDR3 region has the DNA TGTGCCAGCAGTTTAGGGCTAGACCACAATGAGCAGTTCTTC.

The table lists this clonotype with many counts. The genes are TRBV27 and TRBJ1-1; D uncertain. Germline V lookup: CDR1 MNHEY, CDR2 SMNVEV (reference sequence). Between the trimmed V and J ends, which lost 0 bases and 1 base, there was a span of 3 bases. This CDR3 spans 13 amino acids. The CDR3 loop reads CASSLSKNTEAFF. In DNA, the CDR3 is TGTGCCAGCAGTTTATCCAAGAACACTGAAGCTTTCTTT.